This T cell receptor (beta chain) was profiled in a study of blood T cells in healthy people across ages. Germline V lookup: CDR1 DFQATT, CDR2 SNEGSKA (reference sequence). The CDR3 contains 14 residues. Between the trimmed V and J ends, which lost 5 bases and 1 base, there was a span of 13 bases. Points on this clonotype: The target antigen is unknown.

General study points: Age showed a roughly linear inverse relationship with TCR beta diversity per million T cells.

Primed by a sample-barcoded 5' primer and a J-beta primer mix, a second PCR proceeded for roughly 6 to 12 cycles. The template-switch adaptor was a 5' adaptor with 12 random nucleotides. It tagged each cDNA molecule. TCRdb re-called the 5' RACE reads with MiXCR, one entry per CDR3 protein. The repertoire holds about a million distinct CDR3 sequences, with roughly 43% as singletons. Sequenced: blood. The receptor was isolated from a man between 25 and 39 years old in good health. V usage is TRBV20-1 and J usage is TRBJ2-3; D gene unclear. CDR3 protein: CSASAGLGTDTQYF. As DNA, the CDR3 is TGCAGTGCTTCAGCCGGGCTAGGCACAGATACGCAGTATTTT.